These 8 T cell receptor beta chains share one sample of origin, sequenced in a study of response to subunit inactivated influenza vaccine. TCRdb itself ran the RT-PCR reads through MiXCR, one entry per CDR3 protein. The data contain 800,000 or so distinct CDR3 sequences, 21% of them seen just once; the ten biggest clones take up about 10%. Here the sequenced sample was PBMCs from blood, taken 5 days after vaccination. The receptors come from a man between 45 and 60 years old who received an inactivated influenza vaccine.

This clonotype has ten or more counts. At one of its ends the junction is not consistent with the germline gene, which may arise from a read error. The chain employs TRBV7-7 and TRBJ2-5; the D is unclear. The CDR3 is made up of 16 amino acids. Germline CDR1 and CDR2: SSHAT and FNYEAQ (reference sequence). The DNA for the CDR3 is TGTGCTAGCAGCTTAGGCCGGGCCCTCCAGAAGGAGACCCAGTACTTC. It specifies CASSLGRALQKETQYF.

Many counts were recorded for this clonotype. The rearrangement links TRBV5-5 to TRBJ2-2; 9 bases fit TRBD1. The CDR3 extends over 17 amino acids. The germline CDR1 and CDR2 sequences are SGHKS and YYEKEE (reference sequence). With 5 bases clipped from V and 4 bases from J, the junction kept 12 bases outside the gene matches. CDR3 region: CASSPNRDREFTGELFF. DNA of the CDR3: TGTGCCAGCAGTCCCAACCGGGACAGGGAGTTCACCGGGGAGCTGTTTTTT.

The chain combines TRBV20-1 with TRBJ2-7, with D unresolved. V dropped 1 base and J dropped 6 bases, with 10 bases sitting between them. The germline V gene encodes CDR1 DFQATT and CDR2 SNEGSKA (reference sequence). The CDR3 runs to 12 residues. CDR3 nucleotides: TGCAGTGCTAGAGCCTCGAACCTCGAGCAGTACTTC. This sequence encodes CSARASNLEQYF.

On this clonotype itself: A read error may account for a junction end that differs from germline. The chain joins TRBV28 to TRBJ1-3; D unresolved. The CDR3 runs to 14 residues. Per germline, CDR1 MDHEN and CDR2 SYDVKM. In DNA, the CDR3 is TGTGCCAGCAGTCCGGAGAACTCTGAAAACACCATATATTTT. Residues: CASSPENSENTIYF.

The chain has TRBV11-2 and TRBJ2-3, with D possibly called TRBD1 or TRBD2 (5 bases each). The CDR3 is 15 amino acids. Germline CDR1 reads SGHAT; CDR2 reads FQNNGV. The ends were cut back, 3 bases at V and 0 bases at J, with 10 bases in the middle. The CDR3 bases are TGTGCCAGCAGCTTCGGGACCTACAGCACAGATACGCAGTATTTT. Its protein product is CASSFGTYSTDTQYF.

The CDR3: CASSSPVREGANTGELFF. CDR3 in DNA: TGTGCCAGCAGCTCCCCTGTGCGGGAGGGCGCGAACACCGGGGAGCTGTTTTTT. The chain is built from TRBV9 and TRBJ2-2, with 9 nucleotides matching TRBD2. This CDR3 is built from 18 residues. CDR1 is SGDLS and CDR2 is YYNGEE in the germline V gene. The V segment lost 4 bases and the J segment 0 bases; nucleotides outside the gene matches: 10.

This clonotype came up a few times. V gene TRBV7-2 combines with J gene TRBJ2-1, with TRBD2 identical over 10 bases. With 6 bases clipped from V and 7 bases from J, the junction kept 6 bases outside the gene matches. The germline CDR1 and CDR2 sequences are SGHTA and FQGNSA. The CDR3 is made up of 14 amino acids. CDR3 sequence (DNA): TGTGCCAGCAGGACAAGCGGGAGGGGGAATGAGCAGTTCTTC. It encodes CASRTSGRGNEQFF.

V usage is TRBV10-3 and J usage is TRBJ1-4; D gene unclear. Germline values: CDR1 ENHRY, CDR2 SYGVKD. This CDR3 contains 14 residues. V lost 3 bases to trimming and J lost 0 bases, with 5 bases between them. The CDR3: CAISESATNEKLFF. CDR3 in DNA: TGTGCCATCAGTGAAAGTGCAACTAATGAAAAACTGTTTTTT.